The present entry profiles one T cell receptor (beta chain) with its context. The method was immunoSEQ multiplex PCR; TCRdb's version includes in-frame clones alone and lacks a portion of them. In the table there are approximately 27,000 clones, approximately 92% of which are singletons. This sample was taken from a study of T cell changes during pregnancy in multiple sclerosis. With 4 bases removed from V and 12 bases from J, the gap between germline ends came to 13 bases. The CDR3 is 12 residues long. The germline gives CDR1 MDHEN, CDR2 SYDVKM. V and J are TRBV28 and TRBJ2-1, with a tentative D call TRBD2 (6 bases). The TCR originated in a female donor with multiple sclerosis, enrolled in a pregnancy study. The starting material was CD4+ T cells from peripheral blood mononuclear cells, obtained in the first trimester of pregnancy. CDR3 in DNA: TGTGCCAGCAGTTCCTCCCTAGCGAGGCAGTTCTTC. This sequence encodes CASSSSLARQFF. The variable domain in full, completed from reference TRBV28 and TRBJ2-1, reads DVKVTQSSRYLVKRTGEKVFLECVQDMDHENMFWYRQDPGLGLRLIYFSYDVKMKEKGDIPEGYSVSREKKERFSLILESASTNQTSMYLCASSSSLARQFFGPGTRLTVL.